In its sample, the clone carrying this TCR beta chain was seen many times. The sample comes from a study of blood T cell repertoires in COVID-19. Study-wide background: COVID-19 samples, acute and convalescent, were from the United States, Italy and Spain. In each case, the material was cDNA or gDNA derived from T cells, B-cell-depleted T cells, or PBMCs.

CDR1 is KGHSH, CDR2 LQKENI, per germline. This CDR3 contains 14 residues. V was cut by 3 bases and J by 7 bases, with 15 bases left in between. As handled by the study authors: Amplification of reference gene primers provided the estimated nucleated cell counts. The table came from immunoSEQ multiplex PCR; TCRdb's copy has only in-frame clones and leaves some out. The V and J calls and clone size were taken over from that table, and D and trimming were inferred from the DNA. The sample has around 89,000 clones; about 78% are singletons. This receptor was identified in an elderly woman with acute or convalescent COVID-19. Sequenced material: peripheral blood. The V and J genes are TRBV18 and TRBJ1-2; tentative D call: TRBD1 (5 bases). CDR3 protein: CASSPTGQGGGYTF. Here the CDR3 DNA reads TGTGCCAGCTCACCTACGGGGCAGGGAGGTGGCTACACCTTC. Supplemented by reference TRBV18 and TRBJ1-2, the full variable domain reads NAGVMQNPRHLVRRRGQEARLRCSPMKGHSHVYWYRQLPEEGLKFMVYLQKENIIDESGMPKERFSAEFPKEGPSILRIQQVVRGDSAAYFCASSPTGQGGGYTFGSGTRLTVV.